This TCR beta chain was identified in a study of T-cell memory formation after mild COVID-19. About the study: TCR clusters were mostly donor specific.

As concerns this clonotype: Its antigen remains unidentified.

MiXCR, run by TCRdb on the 5' RACE reads, gives a single entry per CDR3 protein. The profile shows under 350,000 distinct CDR3 sequences, around 15% of them singletons. Whole-study results and caveats: Clones contracting day 15 to 85 were balanced CD4/CD8; later expanders leaned CD4+.

The V gene's germline CDR1 is SGHDN and CDR2 FVKESK. Trimming pared 7 bases from V and 1 base from J, leaving 8 bases between. The length of the CDR3 is 13 residues. The sample was PBMCs or a T cell subset sorted from them (not recorded which). V and J are TRBV14 and TRBJ1-3; D is ambiguous. This clonotype was obtained from a man aged 18 to 30 who had mild COVID-19 (a few samples of this study predate the infection). Cell type and time point are not known. CDR3 sequence: CASTRRSGNTIYF. The CDR3 DNA follows: TGTGCCAGCACTCGGAGGTCTGGAAACACCATATATTTT.